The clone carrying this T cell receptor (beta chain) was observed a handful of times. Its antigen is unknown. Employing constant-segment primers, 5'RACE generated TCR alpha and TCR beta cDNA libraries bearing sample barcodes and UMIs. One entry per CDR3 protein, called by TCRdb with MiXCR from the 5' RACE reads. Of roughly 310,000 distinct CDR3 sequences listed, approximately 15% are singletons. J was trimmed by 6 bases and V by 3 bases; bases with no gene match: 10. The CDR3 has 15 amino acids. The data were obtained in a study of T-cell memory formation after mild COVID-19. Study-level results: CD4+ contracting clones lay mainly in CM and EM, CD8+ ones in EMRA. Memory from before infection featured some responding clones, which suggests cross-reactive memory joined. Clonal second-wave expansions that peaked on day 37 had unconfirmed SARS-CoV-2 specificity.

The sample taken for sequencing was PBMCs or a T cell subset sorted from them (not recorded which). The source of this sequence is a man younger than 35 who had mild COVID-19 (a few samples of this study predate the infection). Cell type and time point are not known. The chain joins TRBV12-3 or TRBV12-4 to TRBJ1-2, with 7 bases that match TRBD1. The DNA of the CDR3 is TGTGCCAGCAGTTTTGGGACAGATATCTTTAATGGCTACACCTTC. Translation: CASSFGTDIFNGYTF.